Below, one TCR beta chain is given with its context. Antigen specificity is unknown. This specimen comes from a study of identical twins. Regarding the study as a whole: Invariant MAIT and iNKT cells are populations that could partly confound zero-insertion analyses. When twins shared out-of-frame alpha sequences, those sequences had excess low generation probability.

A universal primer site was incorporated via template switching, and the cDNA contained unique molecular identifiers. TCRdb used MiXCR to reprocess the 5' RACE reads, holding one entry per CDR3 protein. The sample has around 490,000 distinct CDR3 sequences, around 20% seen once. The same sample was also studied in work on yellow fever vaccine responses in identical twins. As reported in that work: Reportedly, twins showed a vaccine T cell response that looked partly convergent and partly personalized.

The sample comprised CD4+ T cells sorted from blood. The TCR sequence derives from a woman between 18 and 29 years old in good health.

The chain's CDR3 is CSASPGQHTDTQYF. The CDR3, as DNA: TGCAGTGCTAGCCCTGGACAGCACACAGATACGCAGTATTTT. The genes are TRBV20-1 and TRBJ2-3, with D possibly being TRBD1 (6 bases). Trimming took 3 bases from V and 2 from J, leaving 12 bases between them. This CDR3 is built from 14 residues. Per germline, CDR1 DFQATT and CDR2 SNEGSKA (reference sequence).